This entry concerns a single TCR beta chain. As yet, its antigen is unknown. The CDR3 loop spans 18 amino acids. V shed 0 bases and J 6 bases; nucleotides not matched to a gene: 11. Germline-derived CDR1 and CDR2 are SGHNT and YYREEE (reference sequence). The authors made TCR cDNA by 5'RACE template switching, adding a universal primer site and UMIs. TCRdb processed the 5' RACE reads anew with MiXCR; each CDR3 protein has one entry. The sample has 340,000 or so distinct CDR3 sequences, about an eighth seen once. This specimen belongs to a study of T cells after yellow fever vaccination. Study as a whole: SMART-Seq v4 Ultra Low Input prepared the low-cell-number fractions. General observations from the study: The secondary response was weaker but peaked faster, day 5 versus 15. Reappearance after the booster was observed for most primary-vaccination clones (roughly 97% CD4, approximately 90% CD8).

This receptor was taken from a man younger than 30 who received the YFV17D yellow fever vaccine. The chain joins TRBV5-4 to TRBJ2-3; 12 bases match TRBD2. Material: CD4+ T cells sorted from PBMCs, obtained 15 days after the yellow fever booster vaccination. As DNA, the CDR3 is TGTGCCAGCAGCTTGGCCCGAGCTAGCGGGGGGGCATGGGATACGCAGTATTTT. Encoded protein: CASSLARASGGAWDTQYF.